This TCR beta chain was identified in a study of cytotoxic CD8 clonotypes in ibrutinib-treated CLL. About the research overall: Results showed 25 or so partial and 2 complete responses; following median roughly 70 months, approximately 14 remained remitted, approximately twelve advanced. Per sample, productive templates averaged 255,043 and productive rearrangements averaged about 92,000.

The repertoire was sequenced with immunoSEQ multiplex PCR; TCRdb's copy has only in-frame clones and lacks some. Of a few hundred thousand clones detected, 80% appear once; the ten largest clones hold about 6.3%. Study-level results: Exceeding age-matched healthy donors, baseline clonality also tracked the counts of circulating CD8+ T cells.

Regarding this clone: Its cognate antigen is unknown.

CDR1 is PRHDT, CDR2 FYEKMQ, per germline (reference sequence). The CDR3 is 15 residues long. Trimming stripped 6 bases from V and 7 bases from J, with 20 bases between. The source is a human donor with chronic lymphocytic leukemia. The rearrangement joins TRBV13 to TRBJ2-3; TRBD2 might be the D (7 bases). The sample here was PBMCs, taken before ibrutinib treatment. CDR3 protein: CASSPRAGWGHTQYF. The CDR3 DNA reads TGTGCCAGCAGTCCTCGAGCGGGATGGGGGCATACGCAGTATTTT.